A selection of T cell receptor beta chains follows, all from one sample in a study of shared clonotypes between healthy human individuals. The assay was immunoSEQ multiplex PCR, and TCRdb's table has in-frame clones only and misses some. This sample has roughly 2.2 million clones, with approximately 93% found just once. Source material: naive CD4+ T cells from PBMCs. These receptors were obtained from a man between 18 and 35 years old in good health. Some clones in this sample may be carry-over from other donors' samples. CDR3s include the opening cysteine and the closing phenylalanine or tryptophan. A D gene is named only where the DNA matches it firmly. The size of a clone is reported for some rows only, either as once, few or many, or as a class for expanded clones.

D gene,J gene,clone size,CDR3 length,V gene,CDR3 DNA,CDR3 protein
.,TRBJ1-2,.,13,TRBV5-1,TGCGCCAGCAGCTTAACGCTGGGGTATGGCTACACCTTC,CASSLTLGYGYTF
.,TRBJ2-1,.,15,TRBV19,TGTGCCAGTAGCATGCCGGGGAGAATCTACAATGAGCAGTTCTTC,CASSMPGRIYNEQFF
TRBD1,TRBJ1-1,.,15,TRBV27,TGTGCCAGCAGTTTGCAGGGGGTACTTTACACTGAAGCTTTCTTT,CASSLQGVLYTEAFF
.,TRBJ2-3,.,13,TRBV10-1,TGCGCCAGTAGGAATAGCGGAACAGATACGCAGTATTTT,CASRNSGTDTQYF
TRBD2,TRBJ2-2,.,17,TRBV5-4,TGTGCCAGCAGCCGCGTCACTTCTGCGGGAGGAACCGGGGAGCTGTTTTTT,CASSRVTSAGGTGELFF
.,TRBJ1-2,.,12,TRBV7-2,TGTGCCAGCAGCCGCCTACAACGGGACACCTACTTC,CASSRLQRDTYF
TRBD1,TRBJ2-7,.,13,TRBV19,TGTGCCAGTAGTATGAGACAGGGTTACGAGCAGTACTTC,CASSMRQGYEQYF
.,TRBJ2-6,.,15,TRBV28,TGTGCCAGCAGTCTGGCGGGGCTACGGGCCAACGTCCTGACTTTC,CASSLAGLRANVLTF
TRBD2,TRBJ2-4,.,14,TRBV5-1,TGCGCCAGCAGCATGACTAGCGGGAGGAACATTCAGTACTTC,CASSMTSGRNIQYF
.,TRBJ2-2,.,14,TRBV19,TGTGCCAGTAGGCCGACAGCGAACACCGGGGAGCTGTTTTTT,CASRPTANTGELFF
TRBD2,TRBJ2-1,.,16,TRBV5-1,TGCGCCAGCAGCTCCAGACTAGCGGGCTCCTACAATGAGCAGTTCTTC,CASSSRLAGSYNEQFF
TRBD1,TRBJ1-1,.,15,TRBV5-4,TGTGCCAGCAGCTTGCAGGGGGCAAGGTACACTGAAGCTTTCTTT,CASSLQGARYTEAFF
.,TRBJ1-5,.,14,TRBV30,TGTGCCTGGAGTATAGCAGGGAGGGATCAGCCCCAGCATTTT,CAWSIAGRDQPQHF
.,TRBJ1-6,.,13,TRBV7-9,TGTGCCAGCAGCCCTACGGGGAATTCACCCCTCCACTTT,CASSPTGNSPLHF
.,TRBJ2-5,.,12,TRBV2,TGTGCCAGCAGTGAATTCACGGAGACCCAGTACTTC,CASSEFTETQYF
TRBD2,TRBJ2-1,.,16,TRBV18,TGTGCCAGCTCCCTGATGACTAGCGGGACGTACAATGAGCAGTTCTTC,CASSLMTSGTYNEQFF
TRBD1,TRBJ1-2,.,13,TRBV11-3,TGTGCCAGCAGCGGCGGACAGGGATTAGGGGCCACCTTC,CASSGGQGLGATF
TRBD1,TRBJ2-3,.,13,TRBV29-1,TGCAGCGTCGGGACAGGTAGCACAGATACGCAGTATTTT,CSVGTGSTDTQYF
.,TRBJ2-5,.,17,TRBV4-1,TGCGCCAGCAGCCAAGATCACAGGGTCATCAGGGGAGAGACCCAGTACTTC,CASSQDHRVIRGETQYF
.,TRBJ1-1,.,14,TRBV4-1,TGCGCCAGCAGCCTAGCCTCGAGGGGAACTGAAGCTTTCTTT,CASSLASRGTEAFF
.,TRBJ2-7,once,14,TRBV28,TGTGCCAGCCTACCGAGCGGGCGCTCCTACGAGCAGTACTTC,CASLPSGRSYEQYF
.,TRBJ2-3,.,14,TRBV5-4,TGTGCCAGCAGCCCCAACGGGGCCACAGATACGCAGTATTTT,CASSPNGATDTQYF
.,TRBJ1-5,.,13,TRBV5-1,TGCGCCAGCAGCTTAGGACGGGATCAGCCCCAGCATTTT,CASSLGRDQPQHF
.,TRBJ2-1,.,15,TRBV5-1,TGCGCCAGCAGCACCTCTAGCACCTCCTACAATGAGCAGTTCTTC,CASSTSSTSYNEQFF
.,TRBJ2-7,.,15,TRBV5-5,TGTGCCAGCAGCTTGGTCTGGGCAGGGAGCTACGAGCAGTACTTC,CASSLVWAGSYEQYF
TRBD1,TRBJ1-3,.,13,TRBV2,TGTGCCAGCAGTTTGGGACAGGGAAACACCATATATTTT,CASSLGQGNTIYF